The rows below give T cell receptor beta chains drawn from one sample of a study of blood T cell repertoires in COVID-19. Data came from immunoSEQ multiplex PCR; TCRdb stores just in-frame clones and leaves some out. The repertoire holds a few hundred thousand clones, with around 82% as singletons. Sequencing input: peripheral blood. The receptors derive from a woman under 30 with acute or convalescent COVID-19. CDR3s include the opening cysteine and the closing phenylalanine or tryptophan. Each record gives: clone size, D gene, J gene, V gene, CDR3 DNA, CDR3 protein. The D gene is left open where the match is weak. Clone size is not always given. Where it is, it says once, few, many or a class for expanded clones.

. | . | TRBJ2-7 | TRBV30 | TGTGCCTGGAGTTCGGGGGGCGGTCGTGACGAGCAGTACTTC | CAWSSGGGRDEQYF
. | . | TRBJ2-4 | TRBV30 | TGTGCCTGGAACCCAGGACTAGCCAAAAACATTCAGTACTTC | CAWNPGLAKNIQYF
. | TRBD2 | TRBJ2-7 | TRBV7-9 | TGTGCCAGCAGCGGGCGGACTAGCGGGGGCCCCGGAGAATTCTACGAGCAGTACTTC | CASSGRTSGGPGEFYEQYF
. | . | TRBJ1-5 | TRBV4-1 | TGCGCCAGCAGCCAAGGGGAGGGGAATCAGCCCCAGCATTTT | CASSQGEGNQPQHF
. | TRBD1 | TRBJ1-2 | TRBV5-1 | TGCGCCAGCCGGCAGGGGGCAGACTCTGGGCTAGGCTACACCTTC | CASRQGADSGLGYTF
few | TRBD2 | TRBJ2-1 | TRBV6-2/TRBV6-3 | TGTGCCAGCAGCCCCGGGACTAGCGAGAGCGATGAGCAGTTCTTC | CASSPGTSESDEQFF
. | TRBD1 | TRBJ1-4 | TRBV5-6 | TGTGCCAGCAGCGGGGGACAGGGGAATGAAAAACTGTTTTTT | CASSGGQGNEKLFF
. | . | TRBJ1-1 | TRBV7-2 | TGTGCCAGCAGCTCCGGGACAATCAACACTGAAGCTTTCTTT | CASSSGTINTEAFF
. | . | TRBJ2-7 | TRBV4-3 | TGCGCCAGCAGCCAAGATCGGGTCCCGAGCTCCTACGAGCAGTACTTC | CASSQDRVPSSYEQYF
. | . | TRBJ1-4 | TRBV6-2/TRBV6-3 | TGTGCCAGCAGTTACGCGGACTCAACTAATGAAAAACTGTTTTTT | CASSYADSTNEKLFF
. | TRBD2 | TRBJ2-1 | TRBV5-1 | TGCGCCAGCAGACTAGCGGAATACAATGAGCAGTTCTTC | CASRLAEYNEQFF
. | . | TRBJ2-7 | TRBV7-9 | TGTGCCAGCAGCCCCGGGGTGAGGAAAAGCTCCTACGAGCAGTACTTC | CASSPGVRKSSYEQYF
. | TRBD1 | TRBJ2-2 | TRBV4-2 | TGTGCCAGCAGCCAAGGACAGGGGGCGGTCGGGGAGCTGTTTTTT | CASSQGQGAVGELFF
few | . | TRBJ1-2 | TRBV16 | TGTGCCAGCAGCCAAAGGTACGGAGGGGAAGACTATGGCTACACCTTC | CASSQRYGGEDYGYTF
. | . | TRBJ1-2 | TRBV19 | TGTGCCAGTTCTACAGGGACGACGAACTATGGCTACACCTTC | CASSTGTTNYGYTF
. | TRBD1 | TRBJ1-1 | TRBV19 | TGTGCCAGTAGTAGACCCGGGACAGCGAACACTGAAGCTTTCTTT | CASSRPGTANTEAFF
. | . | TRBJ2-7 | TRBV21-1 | TGTGCCAGCAGCACCGGACAGGGGGTCTACGAGCAGTACTTC | CASSTGQGVYEQYF
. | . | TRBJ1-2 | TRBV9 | TGTGCCAGCAGCGGAACCCTTACGGAGGGCTATGGCTACACCTTC | CASSGTLTEGYGYTF
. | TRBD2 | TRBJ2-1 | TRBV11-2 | TGTGCCAGCAGCCCGAGCGGGAGGGGTTTAGGGCAGTTCTTC | CASSPSGRGLGQFF
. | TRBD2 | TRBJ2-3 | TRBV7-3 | TGTGCCAGCAGCAATGGGCCGGGACTAGCTCGTACGCAGTATTTT | CASSNGPGLARTQYF
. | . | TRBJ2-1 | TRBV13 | TGTGCCAGCAGCGCCCTAGTGTATGAGCAGTTCTTC | CASSALVYEQFF
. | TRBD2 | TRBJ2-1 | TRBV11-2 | TGTGCCAGCAGCCTCCTGACTAGCGGGAGCTCCTACAATGAGCAGTTCTTC | CASSLLTSGSSYNEQFF
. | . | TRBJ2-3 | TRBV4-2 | TGTGCCAGCAGCCCCCTTCTGTCTAGCACAGATACGCAGTATTTT | CASSPLLSSTDTQYF
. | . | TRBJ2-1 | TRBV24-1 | TGTGCCACCAGGGACAGCTCCTACAATGAGCAGTTCTTC | CATRDSSYNEQFF
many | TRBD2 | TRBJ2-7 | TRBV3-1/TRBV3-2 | TGTGCCAGCAGCCAAGAAAGCGGGAGCTACGAGCAGTACTTC | CASSQESGSYEQYF
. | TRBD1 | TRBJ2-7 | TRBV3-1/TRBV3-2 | TGTGCCAGCAGCCAAGCTTACGGACAGGCCTACGAGCAGTACTTC | CASSQAYGQAYEQYF
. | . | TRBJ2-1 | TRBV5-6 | TGTGCCAGCAGCAGAGGGCGTGAGCAGTTCTTC | CASSRGREQFF
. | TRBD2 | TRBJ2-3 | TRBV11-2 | TGTGCCAGCAGCTTAGGTTCCAGCGGGAGGCCCACAGATACGCAGTATTTT | CASSLGSSGRPTDTQYF
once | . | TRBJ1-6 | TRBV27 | TGTGCCAGCAGTCCCGGACAAGTCTATAATTCACCCCTCCACTTT | CASSPGQVYNSPLHF
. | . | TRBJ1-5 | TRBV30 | TGTGCCTGGAGTGTGTCGAGCAATCAGCCCCAGCATTTT | CAWSVSSNQPQHF
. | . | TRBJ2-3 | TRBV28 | TGTGCCAGCAGTTGGGGCCCAACTCTTCGCACAGATACGCAGTATTTT | CASSWGPTLRTDTQYF
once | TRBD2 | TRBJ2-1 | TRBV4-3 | TGCGCCAGCAGCCAAGATGGCGGGGCTAGCGGGAGCGATGAGCAGTTCTTC | CASSQDGGASGSDEQFF
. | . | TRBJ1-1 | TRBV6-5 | TGTGCCAGCAGCCACCCCGGGGGTAACACTGAAGCTTTCTTT | CASSHPGGNTEAFF
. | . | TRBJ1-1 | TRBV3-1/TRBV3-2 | TGTGCCAGCAGCCCCCAGATCAACCAGAGGGCTGAAGCTTTCTTT | CASSPQINQRAEAFF
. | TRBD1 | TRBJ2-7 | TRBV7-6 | TGTGCCAGCAGCTTAGATCTTAGTCAGGGGGCGGGGGAGCAGTACTTC | CASSLDLSQGAGEQYF
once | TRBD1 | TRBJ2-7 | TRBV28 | TGTGCCAGCAGTTTACCCTGGGACAGTTACGAGCAGTACTTC | CASSLPWDSYEQYF
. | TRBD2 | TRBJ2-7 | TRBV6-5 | TGTGCCAGCAGGACCCTAGCGGGAGGGATCAACGAGCAGTACTTC | CASRTLAGGINEQYF
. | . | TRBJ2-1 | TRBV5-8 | TGTGCCAGCAGCACAGCCCCGACACAGTTCTTC | CASSTAPTQFF
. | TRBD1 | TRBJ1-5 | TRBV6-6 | TGTGCCAGCTCCAGCTCTCAGGGGGCCAATCAGCCCCAGCATTTT | CASSSSQGANQPQHF
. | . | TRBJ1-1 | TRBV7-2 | TGTGCCAGCAGCTTAGCCATCGACATGGAGAACACTGAAGCTTTCTTT | CASSLAIDMENTEAFF
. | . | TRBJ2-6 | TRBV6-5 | TGTGCCAGCAGTCGCGGACACCCCGGGGCCAACGTCCTGACTTTC | CASSRGHPGANVLTF
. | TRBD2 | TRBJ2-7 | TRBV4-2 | TGTGCCAGCAGCCAAGATCCCCTAACAAGCGGGAGAGAATTCTACGAGCAGTACTTC | CASSQDPLTSGREFYEQYF
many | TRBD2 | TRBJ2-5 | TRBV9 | TGTGCCAGCAGCGATAGGGGGGGACTAGCGGAGACCCAGTACTTC | CASSDRGGLAETQYF
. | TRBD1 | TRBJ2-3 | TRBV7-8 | TGTGCCAGCAGCCGGGGACAGGGCACAGATACGCAGTATTTT | CASSRGQGTDTQYF
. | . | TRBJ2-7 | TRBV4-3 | TGCGCCAGCAGCCGAGGCCAAGATTCCCTCCAGTACGAGCAGTACTTC | CASSRGQDSLQYEQYF
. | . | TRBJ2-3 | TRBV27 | TGTGCCACCTCCAGGACACTAAGGGATACGCAGTATTTT | CATSRTLRDTQYF
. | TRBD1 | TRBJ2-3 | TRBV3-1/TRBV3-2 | TGTGCCAGCAGCCAAGATCGTCGAGACAGGGGCACAGATACGCAGTATTTT | CASSQDRRDRGTDTQYF
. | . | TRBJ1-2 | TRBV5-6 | TGTGCCAGCAGCTTGTACCCAGAAATCAACTATGGCTACACCTTC | CASSLYPEINYGYTF
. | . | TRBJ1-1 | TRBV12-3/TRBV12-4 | TGTGCCAGCACCAAACGGGGAATGAGAGCTTTCTTT | CASTKRGMRAFF
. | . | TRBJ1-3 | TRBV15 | TGTGCCACCAGCAGAGATGTCCAAGGAAACACCATATATTTT | CATSRDVQGNTIYF
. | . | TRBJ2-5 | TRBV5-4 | TGTGCCAGCAGCTTTTGGCGGGAGACCCAGTACTTC | CASSFWRETQYF
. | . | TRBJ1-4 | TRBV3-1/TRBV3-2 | TGTGCCAGCAGCCCACACCAAGTCTCTAATGAAAAACTGTTTTTT | CASSPHQVSNEKLFF
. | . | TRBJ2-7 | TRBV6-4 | TGTGCCAGAAGGGACCTAACCTACGAGCAGTACTTC | CARRDLTYEQYF
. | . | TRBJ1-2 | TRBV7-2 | TGTGCCAGCAGCTTAGGGTCAGGGGCTAACTATGGCTACACCTTC | CASSLGSGANYGYTF
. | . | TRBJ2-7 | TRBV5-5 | TGTGCCAGCAGCATAACCTACGAGCAGTACTTC | CASSITYEQYF